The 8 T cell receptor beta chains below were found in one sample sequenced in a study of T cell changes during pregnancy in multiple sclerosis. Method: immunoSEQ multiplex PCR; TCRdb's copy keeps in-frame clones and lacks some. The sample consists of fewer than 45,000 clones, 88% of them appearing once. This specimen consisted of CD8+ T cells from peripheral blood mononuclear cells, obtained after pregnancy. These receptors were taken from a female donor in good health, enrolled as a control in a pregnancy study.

The DNA of the CDR3 is TGTGCCAGCAGTTACTCCGACAGGGAAGGCTACGAGCAGTACTTC. It yields the protein CASSYSDREGYEQYF. The rearrangement uses TRBV6-6 and TRBJ2-7; 7 bases align to TRBD1. Trimming removed 0 bases from V and 3 bases from J; junction bases left unmatched: 5. This CDR3 contains 15 residues. Germline values: CDR1 MNHNY, CDR2 SVGAGI (reference sequence).

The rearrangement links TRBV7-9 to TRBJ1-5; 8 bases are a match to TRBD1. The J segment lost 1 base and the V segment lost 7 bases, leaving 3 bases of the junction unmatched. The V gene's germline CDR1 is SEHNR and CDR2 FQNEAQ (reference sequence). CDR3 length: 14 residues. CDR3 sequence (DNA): TGTGCCAGCACAGGGGGCGGAAGCAATCAGCCCCAGCATTTT. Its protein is CASTGGGSNQPQHF.

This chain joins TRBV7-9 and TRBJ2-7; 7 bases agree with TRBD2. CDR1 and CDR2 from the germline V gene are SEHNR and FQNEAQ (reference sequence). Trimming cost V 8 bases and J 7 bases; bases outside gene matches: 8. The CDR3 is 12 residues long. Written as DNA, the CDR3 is TGTGCCAGCGGCGACCCGGGGGGAGAGCAGTACTTC. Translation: CASGDPGGEQYF.

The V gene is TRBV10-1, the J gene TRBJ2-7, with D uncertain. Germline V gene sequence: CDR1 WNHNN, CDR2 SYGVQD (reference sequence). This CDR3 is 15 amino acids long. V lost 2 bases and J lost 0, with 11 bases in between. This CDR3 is CASSEPDTFSYEQYF. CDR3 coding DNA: TGCGCCAGCAGTGAGCCCGACACCTTCTCCTACGAGCAGTACTTC.

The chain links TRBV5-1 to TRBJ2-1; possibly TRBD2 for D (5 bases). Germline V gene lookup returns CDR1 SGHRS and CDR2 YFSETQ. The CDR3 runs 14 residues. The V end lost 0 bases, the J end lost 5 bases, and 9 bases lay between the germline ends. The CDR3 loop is CASSLDVRDNEQFF. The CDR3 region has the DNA TGCGCCAGCAGCTTGGATGTGAGGGACAATGAGCAGTTCTTC.

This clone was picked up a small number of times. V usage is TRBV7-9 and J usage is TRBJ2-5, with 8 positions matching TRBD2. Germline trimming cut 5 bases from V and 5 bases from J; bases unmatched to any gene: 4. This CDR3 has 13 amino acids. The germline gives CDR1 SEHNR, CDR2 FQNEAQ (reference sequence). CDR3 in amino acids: CASSTGTRETQYF. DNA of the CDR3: TGTGCCAGCAGCACAGGGACTAGGGAGACCCAGTACTTC.

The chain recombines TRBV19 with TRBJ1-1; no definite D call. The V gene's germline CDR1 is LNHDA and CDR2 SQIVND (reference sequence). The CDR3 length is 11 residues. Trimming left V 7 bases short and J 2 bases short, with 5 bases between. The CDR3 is CASNTNTEAFF. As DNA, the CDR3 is TGTGCCAGTAATACTAACACTGAAGCTTTCTTT.

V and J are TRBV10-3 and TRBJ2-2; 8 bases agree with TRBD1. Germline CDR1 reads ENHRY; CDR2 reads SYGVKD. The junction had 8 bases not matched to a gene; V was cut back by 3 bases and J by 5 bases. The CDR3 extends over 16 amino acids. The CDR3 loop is CAISERTGYRTGELFF. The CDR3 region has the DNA TGTGCCATCAGTGAACGGACAGGGTATAGGACCGGGGAGCTGTTTTTT.